This TCR beta chain was obtained from a study of T cell responses to AZD1222 COVID-19 vaccine. In the study overall: Pooling of second doses given at about 4 or about 12 weeks was done. Study results and limitations: Repertoires in all cases were sampled only once the peak T cell response had passed. Per reports, nearly half of all spike-specific TCRs target regions that are unmutated in variants. CD4 TCRs covered the whole spike, strongest at regions 160-218 and 743-854.

Germline loops: CDR1 SGHNT, CDR2 YYREEE (reference sequence). Trimming removed 6 bases from V and 8 bases from J; junction bases left unmatched: 16. The CDR3 totals 15 residues. This table comes from immunoSEQ multiplex PCR, and its TCRdb copy is limited to in-frame clones, with some not included. Of 150,000 to 200,000 clones in the sample, approximately 95% were seen once. As concerns this clone: Its antigen remains unidentified.

The sample here was peripheral blood, taken on day 0 of AZD1222 vaccination. The rearrangement joins TRBV5-4 to TRBJ1-2; TRBD1 matches 7 bases. The sequence was collected from an adult in good health. The CDR3: CASTILDRVLTGYTF. The CDR3 DNA is TGTGCCAGCACCATCCTCGACAGGGTTTTAACCGGCTACACCTTC.